Listed here is a single T cell receptor (beta chain). Its antigen has not been determined. The sample holds no much larger clone one base away, and base qualities are not on file. This entry belongs to a study of blood T cell repertoires in COVID-19 (dated by TCRdb to about 2020). Regarding the research as a whole: Samples covering the acute and convalescent phases of COVID-19 were provided by collaborators in the United States, Italy and Spain. The material from the prospective study consisted of cDNA or gDNA derived from T cells, B-cell-depleted T cells, or PBMCs. The dataset comprised deeply sampled blood TCRbeta repertoires from subjects exposed to, actively infected with, or recovered from COVID-19. The repertoires were released in a freely available public database meant as a resource for research on the immune response to SARS-CoV-2. Samples were obtained from the ongoing ImmuneRACE study (first 160 participants) and from some 1,300 subjects provided by 6 global collaborators. The sample metadata nearly always contained a de-identified subject ID, COVID-19 status, age in years and sex. Where available, HLA class I and class II types were taken from metadata supplied by the sample provider and were not determined by assay-based typing. General conclusions and limits of the study: The amount of clinical and demographic metadata varied by source and participant and was provided uncurated.

TCRbeta CDR3 regions were amplified from genomic DNA by means of the immunoSEQ Assay, a bias-controlled multiplex PCR. Per the original workflow: The number of nucleated cells in each sample was estimated from the amplification of reference gene primers within the assay. To quantify the absolute abundance of each unique TCRbeta CDR3 rearrangement, sequence reads were collapsed and filtered. Productive Simpson clonality was computed per sample as the square root of Simpson's diversity index over productive rearrangements. TCRdb mirrors the immuneACCESS table, restricted to in-frame sequences. Some clones are absent from its copies; in checked studies, under half trace to an unresolved V gene, and the reason for the others is unknown. That table gives V, J and clone size, and the DNA gave D and trimming. The sample contains fewer than 130,000 clones, 69% of them found a single time. The top ten clonotypes cover roughly 6% of the sample.

Including the terminal cysteine and phenylalanine, the CDR3 comprises 15 residues. Only the CDR3 DNA stays, 45 bases, in frame from base 1. The germline V end is reduced by 6 bases and the J end by 7 bases; junction bases left unmatched: 9. The germline V gene (reference sequence) gives CDR1 as WNHNN and CDR2 as SYGVQD. Each collaborating institution followed its own protocols to collect whole blood in K2EDTA tubes. For TCRbeta analysis, collaborator samples were shipped as frozen whole blood, as isolated PBMCs, or as DNA extracted from either sample type. The receptor was isolated from a man older than 75 with acute or convalescent COVID-19. The chain was built from TRBV10-1 and TRBJ2-2, with 9 bases in between that match TRBD2. Sequences were obtained from peripheral blood. The nucleotide sequence is TGCGCCAGCAGCCGAGGGGCTAGCGGGGACGGGGAGCTGTTTTTT. This translates into CASSRGASGDGELFF.